A selection of T cell receptor beta chains follows, all from one sample in a study of identical twins. TCRdb recomputed calls from the 5' RACE reads with MiXCR, one row per CDR3 protein. The top ten hold about 0.27% of the sample, which has about 1.7 million distinct CDR3 sequences, under 35% seen once. The sequencing sample was made of cord blood. The receptors come from a newborn girl in good health. Both conserved end residues are part of each CDR3. Each record gives: clone size, V gene, J gene, D gene, CDR3 protein, CDR3 DNA. The D gene is left open where the match is weak. Size tells how often a clone was seen (once, few, many) or the class of an expanded clone, and some rows leave it out.

abundance: few; v_gene: TRBV11-2; j_gene: TRBJ2-1; d_gene: TRBD2; CDR3aa: CASSLSPSGSYYNEQFF; CDR3nt: TGTGCCAGCAGCTTATCTCCTAGCGGGAGTTACTACAATGAGCAGTTCTTC
abundance: NA; v_gene: TRBV6-5; j_gene: TRBJ2-2; d_gene: NA; CDR3aa: CAGRAGTITGELFF; CDR3nt: TGTGCCGGCAGAGCAGGCACTATAACCGGGGAGCTGTTTTTT
abundance: many; v_gene: TRBV9; j_gene: TRBJ2-3; d_gene: TRBD2; CDR3aa: CASSMTSAKFTDTQYF; CDR3nt: TGTGCCAGCAGCATGACTAGCGCGAAATTCACAGATACGCAGTATTTT
abundance: few; v_gene: TRBV29-1; j_gene: TRBJ2-7; d_gene: NA; CDR3aa: CSVEDIGGPPYEQYF; CDR3nt: TGCAGCGTTGAAGATATCGGGGGCCCCCCCTACGAGCAGTACTTC
abundance: few; v_gene: TRBV29-1; j_gene: TRBJ2-5; d_gene: NA; CDR3aa: CSILSIAALGQETQYF; CDR3nt: TGCAGCATTCTGTCCATAGCAGCCCTTGGCCAAGAGACCCAGTACTTC
abundance: NA; v_gene: TRBV28; j_gene: TRBJ1-2; d_gene: TRBD1; CDR3aa: CASSSWTGCVPNYGHTF; CDR3nt: TGTGCCAGCAGTTCCTGGACAGGGTGTGTCCCCAACTATGGCCACACCTTC
abundance: few; v_gene: TRBV28; j_gene: TRBJ2-1; d_gene: TRBD2; CDR3aa: CASSLPGTSPYNEQFF; CDR3nt: TGTGCCAGCAGTTTACCCGGGACTAGCCCATACAATGAGCAGTTCTTC
abundance: NA; v_gene: TRBV12-3/TRBV12-4; j_gene: TRBJ1-2; d_gene: NA; CDR3aa: CASSLATESNYGYTF; CDR3nt: TGTGCCAGCAGTTTAGCCACAGAGTCTAACTATGGCTACACCTTC
abundance: NA; v_gene: TRBV10-3; j_gene: TRBJ2-3; d_gene: TRBD2; CDR3aa: CAISESKTSGGSTDTQYF; CDR3nt: TGTGCCATCAGTGAGTCAAAGACTAGCGGGGGTAGCACAGATACGCAGTATTTT
abundance: NA; v_gene: TRBV5-4; j_gene: TRBJ1-2; d_gene: NA; CDR3aa: CASSRDNLENYGYTF; CDR3nt: TGTGCCAGCAGCCGCGACAACTTGGAAAACTATGGCTACACCTTC
abundance: NA; v_gene: TRBV4-2; j_gene: TRBJ2-1; d_gene: TRBD2; CDR3aa: CASSRDGAGGPDEQFF; CDR3nt: TGTGCCAGCAGCCGAGATGGGGCGGGGGGTCCAGATGAGCAGTTCTTC
abundance: few; v_gene: TRBV15; j_gene: TRBJ1-1; d_gene: NA; CDR3aa: CATSRDRAGVNTEAFF; CDR3nt: TGTGCCACCAGCAGAGATCGCGCGGGGGTTAACACTGAAGCTTTCTTT
abundance: NA; v_gene: TRBV2; j_gene: TRBJ2-7; d_gene: NA; CDR3aa: CASSEALGTSYEQYF; CDR3nt: TGTGCCAGCAGTGAAGCCCTCGGCACTTCCTACGAGCAGTACTTC
abundance: few; v_gene: TRBV5-6; j_gene: TRBJ2-3; d_gene: NA; CDR3aa: CASSLGPGMSTDTQYF; CDR3nt: TGTGCCAGCAGCTTGGGACCGGGCATGTCCACAGATACGCAGTATTTT
abundance: NA; v_gene: TRBV20-1; j_gene: TRBJ2-1; d_gene: TRBD2; CDR3aa: CSHLGKRGLNEQFF; CDR3nt: TGCAGTCACCTAGGGAAGCGGGGCCTCAATGAGCAGTTCTTC
abundance: NA; v_gene: TRBV15; j_gene: TRBJ2-7; d_gene: NA; CDR3aa: CATSRADRPYERYF; CDR3nt: TGTGCCACCAGCAGAGCGGACAGACCCTACGAGCGGTACTTC
abundance: many; v_gene: TRBV12-3/TRBV12-4; j_gene: TRBJ2-1; d_gene: NA; CDR3aa: CASSSPGSSYNEQFF; CDR3nt: TGTGCCAGCAGTTCGCCGGGCAGCTCCTACAATGAGCAGTTCTTC
abundance: few; v_gene: TRBV29-1; j_gene: TRBJ1-4; d_gene: TRBD1; CDR3aa: CSVRQGWDNEKLFF; CDR3nt: TGCAGCGTGCGACAGGGGTGGGATAATGAAAAACTGTTTTTT
abundance: few; v_gene: TRBV20-1; j_gene: TRBJ2-3; d_gene: TRBD2; CDR3aa: CSAKRASGPDTQYF; CDR3nt: TGCAGTGCCAAGAGGGCTAGCGGCCCGGATACGCAGTATTTT
abundance: NA; v_gene: TRBV7-2; j_gene: TRBJ2-7; d_gene: NA; CDR3aa: CASSVESGRFHEQYF; CDR3nt: TGTGCCAGCAGTGTCGAGAGCGGAAGGTTCCACGAGCAGTACTTC
abundance: many; v_gene: TRBV29-1; j_gene: TRBJ2-1; d_gene: TRBD2; CDR3aa: CSVVLSSGGARVYNEQFF; CDR3nt: TGCAGCGTTGTCTTGTCTAGCGGGGGGGCCAGGGTCTACAATGAGCAGTTCTTC
abundance: many; v_gene: TRBV20-1; j_gene: TRBJ2-7; d_gene: NA; CDR3aa: CSARVYEQYF; CDR3nt: TGCAGTGCTAGAGTCTACGAGCAGTACTTC
abundance: NA; v_gene: TRBV4-2; j_gene: TRBJ2-7; d_gene: TRBD2; CDR3aa: CASSSRLASSYNEQYF; CDR3nt: TGTGCCAGCAGCTCTCGACTAGCGAGCTCCTACAATGAGCAGTACTTC
abundance: NA; v_gene: TRBV4-1; j_gene: TRBJ1-1; d_gene: NA; CDR3aa: CASSQEAARRTSEAFF; CDR3nt: TGCGCCAGCAGCCAAGAAGCGGCCCGCAGGACGTCTGAAGCTTTCTTT
abundance: few; v_gene: TRBV29-1; j_gene: TRBJ2-3; d_gene: TRBD2; CDR3aa: CSAEPAGGTDTQYF; CDR3nt: TGCAGCGCCGAGCCAGCGGGGGGGACAGATACGCAGTATTTT
abundance: once; v_gene: TRBV20-1; j_gene: TRBJ2-7; d_gene: TRBD2; CDR3aa: CSASGGPDEQYF; CDR3nt: TGCAGTGCGTCGGGGGGGCCAGACGAGCAGTACTTC
abundance: NA; v_gene: TRBV27; j_gene: TRBJ2-5; d_gene: NA; CDR3aa: CASSLSSGGTQYF; CDR3nt: TGTGCCAGCAGTTTATCGTCCGGGGGGACCCAGTACTTC
abundance: NA; v_gene: TRBV11-1; j_gene: TRBJ2-5; d_gene: NA; CDR3aa: CASSPGARKETQYF; CDR3nt: TGTGCCAGCAGCCCCGGGGCTAGAAAGGAGACCCAGTACTTC
abundance: NA; v_gene: TRBV29-1; j_gene: TRBJ2-7; d_gene: TRBD2; CDR3aa: CSVSGGAEQYF; CDR3nt: TGCAGCGTTAGCGGGGGGGCCGAGCAGTACTTC
abundance: NA; v_gene: TRBV7-8; j_gene: TRBJ2-3; d_gene: NA; CDR3aa: CASSFVAEGTDTQYF; CDR3nt: TGTGCCAGCAGCTTTGTGGCGGAGGGCACAGATACGCAGTATTTT
abundance: NA; v_gene: TRBV25-1; j_gene: TRBJ1-1; d_gene: NA; CDR3aa: CASNGDGVTEAFF; CDR3nt: TGTGCCAGCAATGGGGACGGAGTCACTGAAGCTTTCTTT